Below, 21 T cell receptor beta chains from the same sample are listed, as sequenced in a study of CD8+CD57+ T cells in acquired aplastic anemia. CDR3 and TCR beta VDJ profiling relied on genomic DNA as the template. TCRdb re-called the reads through MiXCR, storing one row per CDR3 protein. The repertoire holds 200,000 or so distinct CDR3 sequences, over 60% seen once, with under 60% in the top ten. Material: sorted CD4+, CD8+, or CD8+CD57+ T cells (not recorded which) from PBMCs. These TCRs come from a human donor with severe aplastic anemia or a healthy control (not recorded which).

The chain combines TRBV9 with TRBJ1-2, with D possibly TRBD1 on 5 matching bases. In germline, CDR1 is SGDLS, CDR2 YYNGEE. V dropped 6 bases and J dropped 4 bases, with 13 bases sitting between them. The CDR3 runs to 13 residues. The DNA for the CDR3 is TGTGCCAGCAACGGGGGTACCTCCTATGGCTACACCTTC. It codes for CASNGGTSYGYTF. The complete variable domain, with remaining parts taken from reference TRBV9 and TRBJ1-2, reads DSGVTQTPKHLITATGQRVTLRCSPRSGDLSVYWYQQSLDQGLQFLIQYYNGEERAKGNILERFSAQQFPDLHSELNLSSLELGDSALYFCASNGGTSYGYTFGSGTRLTVV.

This chain uses TRBV29-1 with TRBJ2-1; 8 positions match TRBD2. V was clipped by 4 bases and J by 4 bases; unmatched bases: 3. The CDR3 covers 13 residues. The V gene's germline CDR1 is SQVTM and CDR2 ANQGSEA. CDR3 in amino acids: CSVAGGEYNEQFF. The CDR3 nucleotides are TGCAGCGTTGCCGGGGGGGAGTACAATGAGCAGTTCTTC.

V and J are TRBV19 and TRBJ1-2; D uncertain. Trimming removed 7 bases at V and 7 bases at J, with 13 bases between. The CDR3 loop spans 12 amino acids. CDR1 is LNHDA, CDR2 SQIVND, per germline (reference sequence). This chain's CDR3 is CASNTAEAGYTF. The CDR3 coding sequence is TGTGCCAGTAACACAGCCGAGGCTGGCTACACCTTC.

In this sample, this clonotype turned up many times. CDR3 protein: CSARDFRGDYNEQFF. In DNA form, the CDR3 reads TGCAGTGCTAGAGATTTTAGGGGGGACTACAATGAGCAGTTCTTC. The V gene is TRBV20-1, the J gene TRBJ2-1, with D perhaps being TRBD1 or TRBD2 (6 bases each). CDR3 length: 15 amino acids. Germline V CDR1 and CDR2: DFQATT, SNEGSKA (reference sequence). V was trimmed by 0 bases and J by 3 bases, leaving 12 bases between them.

The V and J genes are TRBV7-2 and TRBJ1-1; tentative D call: TRBD1 (5 bases). The ends were cut back, 3 bases at V and 5 bases at J, with 13 bases in the middle. Germline CDR1 reads SGHTA; CDR2 reads FQGNSA. This CDR3 contains 14 residues. Written as DNA, the CDR3 is TGTGCCAGCAGCTTGGCTGGAGCAGGGACTGAAGCTTTCTTT. Translation: CASSLAGAGTEAFF.

This clonotype was seen only a few times. A read error is possible here, since a much larger clone lies one base away. The rearrangement joins TRBV28 to TRBJ2-5; D is possibly TRBD1 (5 bases). Germline assignment: CDR1 MDHEN and CDR2 SYDVKM. This CDR3 is built from 15 residues. The CDR3 protein is CAGRPGAGVAVTQYF. For the CDR3, the DNA is TGTGCCGGCAGGCCTGGGGCAGGTGTTGCGGTGACCCAGTACTTC. Variable domain in full (rest from reference TRBV28 and TRBJ2-5): DVKVTQSSRYLVKRTGEKVFLECVQDMDHENMFWYRQDPGLGLRLIYFSYDVKMKEKGDIPEGYSVSREKKERFSLILESASTNQTSMYLCAGRPGAGVAVTQYFGPGTRLLVL.

The chain couples TRBV20-1 to TRBJ2-3, with D perhaps matching TRBD2 (6 bases). V was trimmed by 2 bases and J by 2 bases, leaving 11 bases between them. Looked up from germline, CDR1 is DFQATT and CDR2 is SNEGSKA (reference sequence). This CDR3 spans 14 amino acids. CDR3: CSARLRGPTDTQYF. CDR3 bases: TGCAGTGCTAGATTGCGGGGTCCCACAGATACGCAGTATTTT.

This clonotype was seen many times. J is TRBJ2-7 and V is TRBV7-8; D call uncertain. Germline loops: CDR1 SGHVS, CDR2 FQNEAQ. Between the trimmed V and J ends, which lost 5 bases and 4 bases, there was a span of 18 bases. The CDR3 contains 15 residues. The CDR3 DNA follows: TGTGCCAGCAGCCCCGGGCCACATGCGGCGTACGAGCAGTACTTC. Encoded protein: CASSPGPHAAYEQYF.

This chain links TRBV20-1 with TRBJ1-1, with D possibly matching TRBD1 (6 bases). This CDR3 spans 14 amino acids. The germline V and J ends were trimmed by 4 bases and 0 bases, with 12 bases remaining between them. Germline CDR1 DFQATT, CDR2 SNEGSKA (reference sequence). CDR3 DNA sequence: TGCAGTGCTACCGTCCGGGACATGAACACTGAAGCTTTCTTT. Amino acids: CSATVRDMNTEAFF.

On this clonotype itself: Germline and junction disagree at one end, which may indicate a read error. This chain connects TRBV5-1 to TRBJ2-3; TRBD2 agrees at 11 bases. This CDR3 region has 16 residues. From germline, CDR1 is SGHRS and CDR2 YFSETQ. This CDR3 reads CASSLNSGGATDTQYF. The CDR3 nucleotides read TGCGCCAGCAGCTTGAATAGCGGGGGGGCGACAGATACGCAGTATTTC.

The chain links TRBV9 to TRBJ1-5; 9 positions agree with TRBD1. Germline V CDR1 and CDR2: SGDLS, YYNGEE. CDR3 length: 16 amino acids. V lost 3 bases, J lost 0 bases, and 4 bases stayed unmatched. CDR3 protein: CASSGWTGDSNQPQHF. The CDR3, as DNA: TGTGCCAGCAGCGGATGGACAGGGGATAGCAATCAGCCCCAGCATTTT. Full variable domain (missing parts from reference TRBV9 and TRBJ1-5): DSGVTQTPKHLITATGQRVTLRCSPRSGDLSVYWYQQSLDQGLQFLIQYYNGEERAKGNILERFSAQQFPDLHSELNLSSLELGDSALYFCASSGWTGDSNQPQHFGDGTRLSIL.

The J gene is TRBJ1-1, the V gene TRBV7-9, with D possibly TRBD1 on 5 matching bases. This CDR3 has 14 amino acids. V shed 2 bases and J shed 4 bases, with 11 bases lying between them. Germline-derived CDR1 and CDR2 are SEHNR and FQNEAQ (reference sequence). The CDR3 DNA reads TGTGCCAGCAGCTTACTCACCAGGGCCACTGAAGCTTTCTTT. This codes for CASSLLTRATEAFF.

The V call is TRBV2, the J call TRBJ2-7, with 7 bases that match TRBD1. CDR1 is SNHLY and CDR2 is FYNNEI in the germline V gene. The CDR3 loop spans 14 amino acids. J gave up 5 bases and V 5 bases, and 9 bases lay outside the gene matches. CDR3 region: CASSRTTGTDEQYF. The CDR3 DNA is TGTGCCAGCAGTCGAACAACAGGGACAGACGAGCAGTACTTC.

Ten or more counts support this clonotype. V and J are TRBV7-3 and TRBJ2-7; 9 positions agree with TRBD2. The germline gives CDR1 SGHTA, CDR2 FQGTGA. V dropped 3 bases and J dropped 5; count of bases not matched to a gene: 2. The length of the CDR3 is 13 residues. The CDR3 coding sequence is TGTGCCAGCAGCTTGATAGCGGGGGACGAGCAGTACTTC. This gives the protein CASSLIAGDEQYF.

A remark on this clonotype: The junction does not match germline at one end; this may be a read error. The J gene is TRBJ2-2, the V gene TRBV7-3; D tentatively fits TRBD1 or TRBD2 (5 bases each). Germline values: CDR1 SGHTA, CDR2 FQGTGA. The CDR3 runs to 12 residues. CDR3 loop: CASSQIRGALFF. The CDR3 DNA reads TGTGCCAGCAGCCAAATCCGAGGGGCGCTGTTTTTT. The variable domain in full, with the rest retrieved from reference TRBV7-3 and TRBJ2-2, is GAGVSQTPSNKVTEKGKYVELRCDPISGHTALYWYRQSLGQGPEFLIYFQGTGAADDSGLPNDRFFAVRPEGSVSTLKIQRTERGDSAVYLCASSQIRGALFFGEGSRLTVL.

This chain connects TRBV10-3 to TRBJ1-5; possible D gene TRBD1, 5 bases. CDR1 ENHRY and CDR2 SYGVKD come from the germline V gene. CDR3 length: 14 residues. The germline V and J ends were trimmed by 2 bases and 6 bases, with 11 bases remaining between them. CDR3 bases: TGTGCCATCAGTGAGGTGGGGGAAAGTCAGCCCCAGCATTTT. Translating gives CAISEVGESQPQHF.

In this sample, this clonotype turned up many times. V usage is TRBV29-1 and J usage is TRBJ2-7, with TRBD2 as a possible D gene (5 bases). The CDR3 sequence is 13 residues long. Per the germline V gene, CDR1 is SQVTM and CDR2 is ANQGSEA. With 6 bases removed from V and 2 bases from J, the gap between germline ends came to 14 bases. In DNA form, the CDR3 reads TGCAGCGTAATCGACCTCGGGGCCTACGAGCAGTACTTC. This encodes CSVIDLGAYEQYF.

V is TRBV27 and J is TRBJ2-7; possibly TRBD1 or TRBD2 for D (5 bases each). In germline, CDR1 is MNHEY, CDR2 SMNVEV (reference sequence). Trimming left V 2 bases short and J 6 bases short, with 11 bases between. The CDR3 extends over 13 amino acids. In nucleotides, the CDR3 is TGTGCCAGCAGTTTACGGGGCGCCGGCGAGCAGTACTTC. It translates to CASSLRGAGEQYF.

This clonotype has more than one count but fewer than ten. This chain links TRBV7-9 with TRBJ2-5; the D gene is possibly TRBD1 (6 bases). CDR3 size: 15 residues. V was clipped by 1 base and J by 2 bases, with 11 bases between them. Germline V gene lookup returns CDR1 SEHNR and CDR2 FQNEAQ (reference sequence). CDR3 sequence (DNA): TGTGCCAGCAGCTTAGATTGGACAGCACAAGAGACCCAGTACTTC. It yields the protein CASSLDWTAQETQYF.

V is TRBV20-1 and J is TRBJ1-2; TRBD1 matches 10 bases. The CDR3 has 13 residues. CDR1 and CDR2 from the germline V gene are DFQATT and SNEGSKA (reference sequence). V was clipped by 2 bases and J by 8 bases; unmatched bases: 5. This chain's CDR3 is CSARRQGARGYTF. CDR3 nucleotides: TGCAGTGCTAGAAGACAGGGGGCGAGGGGCTACACCTTC.

This clonotype was counted only a few times. CDR3 in amino acids: CSVAGGSPTDTQYF. CDR3 coding DNA: TGCAGTGTTGCGGGAGGAAGCCCCACAGATACGCAGTATTTT. The rearrangement uses TRBV20-1 and TRBJ2-3; TRBD2 agrees at 8 bases. With 7 bases clipped from V and 2 bases from J, the junction kept 8 bases outside the gene matches. The CDR3 contains 14 residues. Germline CDR1 is DFQATT and CDR2 is SNEGSKA (reference sequence).